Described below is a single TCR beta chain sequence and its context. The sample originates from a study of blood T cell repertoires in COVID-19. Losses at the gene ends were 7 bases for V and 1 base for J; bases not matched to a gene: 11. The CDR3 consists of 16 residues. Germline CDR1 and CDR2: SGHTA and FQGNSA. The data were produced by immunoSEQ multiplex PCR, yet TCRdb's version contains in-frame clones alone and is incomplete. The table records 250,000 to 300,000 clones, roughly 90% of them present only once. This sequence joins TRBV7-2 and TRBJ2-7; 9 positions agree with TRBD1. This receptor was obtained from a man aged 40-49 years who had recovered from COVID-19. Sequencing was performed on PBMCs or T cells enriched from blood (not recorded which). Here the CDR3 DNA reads TGTGCCAGCAAGCTTAGTTTGGACAGGGGTTCCTACGAGCAGTACTTC. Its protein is CASKLSLDRGSYEQYF.